This T cell receptor (beta chain) was recorded in a study of early T cells in non-severe SARS-CoV-2 infection. Study-level information: Sequenced material consisted of bulk RNA (from unsorted whole blood), and chains were unpaired.

Study-level results: The matching step, a VDJdb search, favored anti-spike CD8 responses and missed private and CD4 specificities.

This clonotype was recorded many times. Its specificity is unknown. Individually, cDNA molecules had unique molecular identifiers attached to them. TCRdb re-called the 5' RACE reads through MiXCR, storing one row per CDR3 protein. Found here are around 58,000 distinct CDR3 sequences, roughly 8% of them singletons; the top ten hold roughly 10%. The sequence was obtained from an adult who was a healthcare worker with PCR-confirmed SARS-CoV-2 infection or an uninfected control (not recorded which). The material was whole blood, obtained at baseline.

DNA for the CDR3: TGTGCCAGCAGTGAGCCAGACAGCTACGAGCAGTACTTC. This gives the protein CASSEPDSYEQYF. The chain has TRBV6-5 and TRBJ2-7, with D tentatively TRBD1 (5 bases). The V and J ends lost 5 bases and 3 bases respectively, with 11 bases between them. Looked up from germline, CDR1 is MNHEY and CDR2 is SVGAGI. The CDR3 covers 13 residues.